The 30 T cell receptor beta chains reported below all come from one sample, sequenced in a study of a mutant IDH1 vaccine in newly diagnosed glioma. This table comes from immunoSEQ multiplex PCR, and its TCRdb copy is limited to in-frame clones, with some not included. Counted here are 25,000 to 40,000 clones, roughly nine tenths occurring once; the ten biggest clones make up over 2%. The time point: week 47, end of study. Topical imiquimod accompanied each vaccine dose, which consisted of 300 ug of mutant IDH1 20-mer peptide. Antigens of these TCRs are unknown. The starting material was PBMCs, obtained from a glioma patient whose treatment included an IDH1 peptide vaccine. These receptors were taken from a man aged 35 to 55 with glioma.

The genes are TRBV28 and TRBJ1-3; TRBD1 is a possible D gene (6 bases). The CDR3 is made up of 13 amino acids. Germline V gives CDR1 MDHEN, CDR2 SYDVKM. With 6 bases removed from V and 6 bases from J, the gap between germline ends came to 12 bases. The CDR3 DNA reads TGTGCCAGCAGGGACAGAAGTCTAAACACCATATATTTT. As protein: CASRDRSLNTIYF.

V usage is TRBV5-5 and J usage is TRBJ2-5; 7 positions agree with TRBD1. The CDR3 sequence is 12 residues long. With V trimmed by 6 bases and J by 4 bases, 3 bases remained unmatched. Germline-derived CDR1 and CDR2 are SGHKS and YYEKEE (reference sequence). DNA of the CDR3: TGTGCCAGCATCCAGGGGGTAGAGACCCAGTACTTC. It translates to CASIQGVETQYF.

The chain's CDR3 is CASSQEVRFSNQPQHF. The CDR3 DNA reads TGCGCCAGCAGCCAAGAAGTAAGATTTAGCAATCAGCCCCAGCATTTT. The chain links TRBV4-3 to TRBJ1-5; D is undetermined. V was pared by 0 bases and J by 0 bases, with 9 bases between. The CDR3 totals 16 residues. Germline values: CDR1 LGHNA, CDR2 YSLEER.

The chain recombines TRBV6-6 with TRBJ1-5; possibly TRBD1 for D (6 bases). Germline-derived CDR1 and CDR2 are MNHNY and SVGAGI (reference sequence). Trimming took 10 bases from V and 4 from J, leaving 17 bases between them. The CDR3 runs to 14 residues. This CDR3 reads CATREGTMNQPQHF. The CDR3, as DNA: TGTGCCACCCGGGAGGGGACAATGAATCAGCCCCAGCATTTT.

The gene calls are TRBV7-2 and TRBJ2-5, with 9 bases identical to TRBD2. There are 17 residues in the CDR3. V shed 3 bases, J shed 1 base, and the junction held 9 bases outside the gene matches. Per germline, CDR1 SGHTA and CDR2 FQGNSA. The CDR3 region has the DNA TGTGCCAGCAGCTTCCAGGGACTAGCCAGCCTCCAAGAGACCCAGTACTTC. Translating it yields CASSFQGLASLQETQYF.

The chain couples TRBV7-2 to TRBJ2-5; D is undetermined. CDR1 is SGHTA and CDR2 is FQGNSA in the germline V gene. CDR3 length equals 14 residues. Trimming cost V 1 base and J 3 bases, with 9 bases left between them. CDR3 sequence: CASSLDSLEETQYF. CDR3 bases: TGTGCCAGCAGCTTAGACAGCCTCGAAGAGACCCAGTACTTC. The full variable domain, in which reference TRBV7-2 and TRBJ2-5 provide the parts outside the CDR3, is GAGVSQSPSNKVTEKGKDVELRCDPISGHTALYWYRQSLGQGLEFLIYFQGNSAPDKSGLPSDRFSAERTGGSVSTLTIQRTQQEDSAVYLCASSLDSLEETQYFGPGTRLLVL.

The chain has TRBV11-2 and TRBJ2-2, with D uncertain. In germline, CDR1 is SGHAT, CDR2 FQNNGV. V was shortened by 5 bases and J by 4 bases, with 17 bases between the two germline ends. This CDR3 spans 16 amino acids. CDR3 nucleotide sequence: TGTGCCAGCAGCGCCATTGTGGCAGGATTCACCGGGGAGCTGTTTTTT. Encoded protein: CASSAIVAGFTGELFF.

This rearrangement joins TRBV7-8 to TRBJ2-3; 8 positions agree with TRBD2. The V gene's germline CDR1 is SGHVS and CDR2 FQNEAQ. The CDR3 is 20 residues long. The trim removed 1 base at V and 5 bases at J, leaving 20 bases unmatched. CDR3 region: CASSLDLLGSLAGIGDTQYF. CDR3 nucleotides: TGTGCCAGCAGCTTAGATCTTCTTGGGTCGTTAGCGGGAATTGGAGATACGCAGTATTTT.

The chain has TRBV30 and TRBJ2-2; the D gene is possibly TRBD2 (5 bases). V was shortened by 4 bases and J by 3 bases, with 12 bases between the two germline ends. This CDR3 is built from 14 residues. Germline V gene sequence: CDR1 GTSNPN, CDR2 SVGIG (reference sequence). CDR3 DNA sequence: TGTGCCTGGATCCCCGGGGAAGACACCGGGGAGCTGTTTTTT. This encodes CAWIPGEDTGELFF. The variable domain in full, completed from reference TRBV30 and TRBJ2-2, reads SQTIHQWPATLVQPVGSPLSLECTVEGTSNPNLYWYRQAAGRGLQLLFYSVGIGQISSEVPQNLSASRPQDRQFILSSKKLLLSDSGFYLCAWIPGEDTGELFFGEGSRLTVL.

The chain couples TRBV27 to TRBJ1-1; no reliable D call. The CDR3 extends over 14 amino acids. Germline V gives CDR1 MNHEY, CDR2 SMNVEV (reference sequence). V lost 7 bases and J lost 0, with 12 bases in between. The CDR3 DNA sequence: TGTGCCAGCACCAAGGACGGTATGAACACTGAAGCTTTCTTT. Protein product: CASTKDGMNTEAFF.

The rearrangement joins TRBV28 to TRBJ1-1; perhaps TRBD1 as D (6 bases). Germline loops: CDR1 MDHEN, CDR2 SYDVKM. V lost 6 bases and J 11 bases, leaving 22 bases between the germline ends. CDR3 length: 14 residues. CDR3 region: CASRPGTTGGRAFF. The CDR3 DNA sequence: TGTGCCAGCAGGCCCGGGACAACCGGGGGGAGGGCTTTCTTT. Drawing the rest from reference TRBV28 and TRBJ1-1, the complete variable domain is DVKVTQSSRYLVKRTGEKVFLECVQDMDHENMFWYRQDPGLGLRLIYFSYDVKMKEKGDIPEGYSVSREKKERFSLILESASTNQTSMYLCASRPGTTGGRAFFGQGTRLTVV.

This clone turned up a few times. J is TRBJ1-1 and V is TRBV5-4; TRBD1 agrees at 9 bases. Germline CDR1 reads SGHNT; CDR2 reads YYREEE (reference sequence). V lost 4 bases, J lost 4 bases, and 5 bases stayed unmatched. The CDR3 length is 14 residues. The CDR3 protein is CASSIGQGTTEAFF. The CDR3 nucleotides read TGTGCCAGCAGCATCGGACAGGGGACCACTGAAGCTTTCTTT.

The chain carries TRBV28 and TRBJ1-2; 7 bases fit TRBD1. CDR3 length equals 14 residues. The germline gives CDR1 MDHEN, CDR2 SYDVKM. Trimming cost V 2 bases and J 8 bases; bases outside gene matches: 8. The CDR3 DNA sequence: TGTGCCAGCAGTTTACGGAAACAGGGGTGGGGCTACACCTTC. Translating gives CASSLRKQGWGYTF.

This clone came up once. The chain carries TRBV5-4 and TRBJ2-3; no clear D. Trimming took off 2 bases at V and 4 bases at J, with 14 bases between the two ends. The V gene's germline CDR1 is SGHNT and CDR2 YYREEE (reference sequence). The CDR3 runs 15 residues. CDR3 sequence: CASSLRTSQSDTQYF. The CDR3 nucleotides are TGTGCCAGCAGCTTACGTACCAGCCAATCAGATACGCAGTATTTT.

This clone turned up a few times. The J gene is TRBJ1-3, the V gene TRBV5-8; no clear D gene. There are 13 residues in the CDR3. Germline V gene lookup returns CDR1 SGHTS and CDR2 YDEGEE. The V end was cut by 1 base, the J end by 1 base, with 3 bases between. This CDR3 reads CASSLYSGNTIYF. CDR3 DNA sequence: TGTGCCAGCAGCTTGTATTCTGGAAACACCATATATTTT.

A single count supports this clone. No conserved phenylalanine or tryptophan ends this CDR3, so it is likely a read error. The chain employs TRBV4-3 and TRBJ2-7, with D uncertain. CDR3 size: 13 residues. From germline, CDR1 is LGHNA and CDR2 YSLEER. V lost 3 bases and J 2 bases, leaving 8 bases between the germline ends. CDR3 sequence: CASSHRITYEQYL. The CDR3 coding sequence is TGCGCCAGCAGCCATCGTATCACCTACGAGCAGTACCTC.

For the CDR3, the DNA is TGTGCCAGCAGCTTACTACGGGGAAACATTCAGTACTTC. The encoded protein is CASSLLRGNIQYF. The genes are TRBV7-8 and TRBJ2-4; possible D gene TRBD2, 5 bases. The V and J ends lost 2 bases and 6 bases respectively, with 8 bases between them. The CDR3 sequence is 13 residues long. CDR1 is SGHVS and CDR2 is FQNEAQ in the germline V gene.

The chain links TRBV5-6 to TRBJ2-3; no definite D call. The ends were cut back, 0 bases at V and 5 bases at J, with 4 bases in the middle. The CDR3 loop spans 12 amino acids. Germline V CDR1 and CDR2: SGHDT, YYEEEE. DNA of the CDR3: TGTGCCAGCAGCTTGGGCAGAGATACGCAGTATTTT. This codes for CASSLGRDTQYF.

The V and J genes are TRBV6-1 and TRBJ2-7; a weak D match, TRBD1 (5 bases). The ends were cut back, 3 bases at V and 5 bases at J, with 17 bases in the middle. The CDR3 sequence is 15 residues long. Germline V gene sequence: CDR1 MNHNS, CDR2 SASEGT. The CDR3 DNA reads as TGTGCCAGCAGTGACGGACACTTGCAGATCCACGAGCAGTACGTC. Its protein product is CASSDGHLQIHEQYV.

The V call is TRBV7-2, the J call TRBJ2-5; TRBD1 aligns across 9 bases. The DNA matches TRBJ2-7 better at its end, which makes the J call doubtful. Germline V gives CDR1 SGHTA, CDR2 FQGNSA. The CDR3 runs 15 residues. CDR3 sequence reads: CASSTAGTGPYEQYF. DNA for the CDR3: TGTGCCAGCAGCACCGCCGGGACAGGGCCTTACGAGCAGTACTTC.

The J gene is TRBJ2-1, the V gene TRBV4-2; D gene ambiguous. V was clipped by 0 bases and J by 0 bases, with 9 bases between them. Germline assignment: CDR1 LGHNA and CDR2 YNFKEQ. The CDR3 totals 16 residues. CDR3 in DNA: TGTGCCAGCAGCCAAGATCGATCGAGCTCCTACAATGAGCAGTTCTTC. This encodes CASSQDRSSSYNEQFF.

CDR3 in amino acids: CASSLNRDSYNEQFF. For the CDR3, the DNA is TGTGCCAGCAGCTTGAACCGGGACTCCTACAATGAGCAGTTCTTC. The J gene is TRBJ2-1, the V gene TRBV5-4; D is perhaps TRBD2 (5 bases). Germline lookup yields CDR1 SGHNT and CDR2 YYREEE (reference sequence). CDR3 length: 15 amino acids. V lost 1 base to trimming and J lost 0 bases, with 8 bases between them. The entire variable domain, with the rest obtained from reference TRBV5-4 and TRBJ2-1, is as follows: ETGVTQSPTHLIKTRGQQVTLRCSSQSGHNTVSWYQQALGQGPQFIFQYYREEENGRGNFPPRFSGLQFPNYSSELNVNALELDDSALYLCASSLNRDSYNEQFFGPGTRLTVL.

The CDR3 reads CASSLNTGLLNEQFF. The CDR3 bases are TGTGCCAGCAGCTTAAATACAGGGCTCCTCAATGAGCAGTTCTTC. The chain carries TRBV7-3 and TRBJ2-1; a weak D match, TRBD1 (6 bases). CDR3 length: 15 residues. Germline CDR1 and CDR2: SGHTA and FQGTGA. Trimming shortened V by 1 base and J by 6 bases, and 13 bases separated the two germline ends.

This chain joins TRBV6-1 and TRBJ2-7, with 10 bases identical to TRBD1. The CDR3 loop spans 16 amino acids. In germline, CDR1 is MNHNS, CDR2 SASEGT. The V and J ends lost 0 bases and 7 bases, in that order; junction bases with no gene match: 9. CDR3 region: CASSEARGQGPQEQYV. In DNA form, the CDR3 reads TGTGCCAGCAGTGAAGCCAGGGGACAGGGGCCTCAGGAGCAGTACGTC.

This chain links TRBV7-2 with TRBJ1-2, with D possibly being TRBD1 (5 bases). The V end lost 6 bases, the J end lost 6 bases, and 14 bases lay between the germline ends. Germline V lookup: CDR1 SGHTA, CDR2 FQGNSA. The CDR3 sequence is 13 residues long. The CDR3 loop is CASRWGVEDGYTF. CDR3 coding DNA: TGTGCCAGCAGGTGGGGGGTTGAGGATGGCTACACCTTC.

The V and J genes are TRBV28 and TRBJ2-4; the match to TRBD2 covers 12 bases. Unmatched junction bases numbered 7, after V lost 4 bases and J lost 6 bases. Germline V gene lookup returns CDR1 MDHEN and CDR2 SYDVKM. The CDR3 runs to 16 residues. DNA of the CDR3: TGTGCCAGCAGTTCGGCCAGACTAGCGGGGGTAAACATTCAGTACTTC. This gives the protein CASSSARLAGVNIQYF.

The chain links TRBV11-2 to TRBJ2-2, with a possible D match to TRBD2 (5 bases). The CDR3 extends over 15 amino acids. With 0 bases removed from V and 5 bases from J, the gap between germline ends came to 10 bases. Germline CDR1 is SGHAT and CDR2 is FQNNGV. CDR3: CASSLDSEVTGELFF. The CDR3 nucleotides are TGTGCCAGCAGCTTAGATTCGGAGGTTACCGGGGAGCTGTTTTTT. Variable domain in full (rest from reference TRBV11-2 and TRBJ2-2): EAGVAQSPRYKIIEKRQSVAFWCNPISGHATLYWYQQILGQGPKLLIQFQNNGVVDDSQLPKDRFSAERLKGVDSTLKIQPAKLEDSAVYLCASSLDSEVTGELFFGEGSRLTVL.

This chain connects TRBV6-1 to TRBJ1-5, with D maybe TRBD1 (5 bases). V shed 5 bases and J shed 4 bases, with 12 bases lying between them. This CDR3 is 14 amino acids long. Germline-derived CDR1 and CDR2 are MNHNS and SASEGT. The CDR3 loop reads CASSRDLGNQPQHF. CDR3 bases: TGTGCCAGCAGTAGGGACTTGGGTAATCAGCCCCAGCATTTT.

The chain is built from TRBV7-2 and TRBJ1-4; no clear D. Germline loops: CDR1 SGHTA, CDR2 FQGNSA. This CDR3 is 12 amino acids long. V gave up 5 bases and J gave up 5 bases, with 6 bases separating them. DNA of the CDR3: TGTGCCAGCAGCCGTACAAATGAAAAACTGTTTTTT. It specifies CASSRTNEKLFF. Based on the CDR3 plus reference TRBV7-2 and TRBJ1-4, the full variable domain is GAGVSQSPSNKVTEKGKDVELRCDPISGHTALYWYRQSLGQGLEFLIYFQGNSAPDKSGLPSDRFSAERTGGSVSTLTIQRTQQEDSAVYLCASSRTNEKLFFGSGTQLSVL.

V gene TRBV4-1 combines with J gene TRBJ2-1; 7 positions match TRBD2. The CDR3 totals 15 residues. V dropped 1 base and J dropped 4; count of bases not matched to a gene: 4. Germline V gene data show CDR1 as MGHRA and CDR2 as YSYEKL. The CDR3: CASSQAASGYNEQFF. Here the CDR3 DNA reads TGCGCCAGCAGCCAAGCGGCTAGCGGATACAATGAGCAGTTCTTC.